This TCR beta chain is drawn from a study of T cell responses to AZD1222 COVID-19 vaccine. The V gene's germline CDR1 is SGHDT and CDR2 YYEEEE. CDR3 length: 17 residues. The V and J ends lost 1 base and 3 bases respectively, with 17 bases between them. Sequenced by immunoSEQ multiplex PCR; TCRdb stores in-frame clones only, minus some. The profile shows some 190,000 clones, almost 95% of them singletons. Notes on this clone: What it binds is not known.

Broader study findings: Per reports, nearly half of all spike-specific TCRs target regions that are unmutated in variants.

Here the sequenced sample was peripheral blood, taken on day 0 of AZD1222 vaccination. The rearrangement links TRBV5-6 to TRBJ1-3, with D hard to call. The sequence derives from an adult in good health. In DNA, the CDR3 is TGTGCCAGCAGCTTGCCCGGCGGGGAGATGGTTGGAAACACCATATATTTT. It codes for CASSLPGGEMVGNTIYF.